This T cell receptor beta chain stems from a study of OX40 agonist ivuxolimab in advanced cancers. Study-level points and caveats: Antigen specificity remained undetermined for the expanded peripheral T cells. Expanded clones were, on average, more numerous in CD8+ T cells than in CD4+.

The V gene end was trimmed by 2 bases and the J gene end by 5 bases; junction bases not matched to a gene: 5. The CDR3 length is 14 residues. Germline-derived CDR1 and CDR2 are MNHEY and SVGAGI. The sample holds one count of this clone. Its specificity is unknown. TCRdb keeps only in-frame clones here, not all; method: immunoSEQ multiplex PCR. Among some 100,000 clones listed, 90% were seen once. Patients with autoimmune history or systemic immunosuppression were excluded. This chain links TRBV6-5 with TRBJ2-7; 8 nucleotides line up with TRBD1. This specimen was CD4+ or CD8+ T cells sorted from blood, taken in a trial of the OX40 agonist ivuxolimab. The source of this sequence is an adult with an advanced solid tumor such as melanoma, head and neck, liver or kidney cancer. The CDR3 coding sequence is TGTGCCAGCAGTTACGGGGACAGGAGAAACGAGCAGTACTTC. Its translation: CASSYGDRRNEQYF.